This T cell receptor (beta chain) was found in a study of T cell changes during pregnancy in multiple sclerosis. V lost 4 bases and J 8 bases, leaving 9 bases between the germline ends. CDR1 LGHNT and CDR2 FRNRAP come from the germline V gene. The CDR3 consists of 12 residues. Measured with immunoSEQ multiplex PCR; TCRdb has only the in-frame clones, and not every one. Among about 94,000 clones listed, approximately 94% were seen once. The gene calls are TRBV12-5 and TRBJ2-1; maybe TRBD2 (6 bases). This receptor was taken from a female donor with multiple sclerosis, enrolled in a pregnancy study. The sample in question was peripheral blood, obtained in the third trimester of pregnancy. The CDR3 spells CASGSEGYEQFF. The CDR3 DNA reads as TGTGCTAGTGGTTCGGAGGGGTATGAGCAGTTCTTC. Drawing the rest from reference TRBV12-5 and TRBJ2-1, the complete variable domain is DARVTQTPRHKVTEMGQEVTMRCQPILGHNTVFWYRQTMMQGLELLAYFRNRAPLDDSGMPKDRFSAEMPDATLATLKIQPSEPRDSAVYFCASGSEGYEQFFGPGTRLTVL.